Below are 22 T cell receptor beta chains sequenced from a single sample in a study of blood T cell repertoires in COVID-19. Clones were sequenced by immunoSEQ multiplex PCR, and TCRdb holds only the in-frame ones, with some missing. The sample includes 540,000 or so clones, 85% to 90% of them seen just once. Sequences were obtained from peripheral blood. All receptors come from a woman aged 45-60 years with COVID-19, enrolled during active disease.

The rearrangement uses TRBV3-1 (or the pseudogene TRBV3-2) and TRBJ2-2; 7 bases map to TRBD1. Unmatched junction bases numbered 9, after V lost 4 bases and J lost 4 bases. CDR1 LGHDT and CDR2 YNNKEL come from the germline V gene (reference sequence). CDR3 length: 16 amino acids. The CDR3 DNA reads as TGTGCCAGCAGCCCGGGACAGCCAAGTTTCACCGGGGAGCTGTTTTTT. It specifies CASSPGQPSFTGELFF.

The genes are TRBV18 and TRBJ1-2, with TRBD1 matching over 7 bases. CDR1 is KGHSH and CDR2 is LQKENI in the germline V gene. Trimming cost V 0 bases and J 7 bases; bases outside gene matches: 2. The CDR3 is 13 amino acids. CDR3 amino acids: CASSPPTGFGYTF. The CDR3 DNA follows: TGTGCCAGCTCACCACCGACAGGGTTTGGCTACACCTTC.

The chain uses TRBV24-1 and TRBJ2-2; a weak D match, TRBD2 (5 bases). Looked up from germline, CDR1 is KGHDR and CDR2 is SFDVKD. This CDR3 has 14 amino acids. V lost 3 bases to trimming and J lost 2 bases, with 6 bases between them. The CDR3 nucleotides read TGTGCCACCAGTGATACTAGAAACACCGGGGAGCTGTTTTTT. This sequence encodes CATSDTRNTGELFF.

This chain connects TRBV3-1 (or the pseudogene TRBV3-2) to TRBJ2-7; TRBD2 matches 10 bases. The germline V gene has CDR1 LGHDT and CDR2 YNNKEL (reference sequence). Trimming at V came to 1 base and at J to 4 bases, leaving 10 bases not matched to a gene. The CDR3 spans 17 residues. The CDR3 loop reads CASSQGQYSAGGYEQYF. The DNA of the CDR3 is TGTGCCAGCAGCCAAGGCCAATACTCAGCGGGGGGGTACGAGCAGTACTTC.

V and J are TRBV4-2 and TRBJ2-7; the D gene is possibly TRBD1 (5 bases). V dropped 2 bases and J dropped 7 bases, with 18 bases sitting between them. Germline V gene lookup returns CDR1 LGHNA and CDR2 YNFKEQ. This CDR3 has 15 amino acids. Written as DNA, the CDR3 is TGTGCCAGCAGCCAACGGTTTGGGCAGGGCGGTGAGCAGTACTTC. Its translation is CASSQRFGQGGEQYF.

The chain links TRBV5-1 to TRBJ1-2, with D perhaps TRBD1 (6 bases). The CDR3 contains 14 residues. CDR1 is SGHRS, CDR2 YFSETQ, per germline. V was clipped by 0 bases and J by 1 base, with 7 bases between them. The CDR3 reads CASSLAGDNYGYTF. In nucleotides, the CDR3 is TGCGCCAGCAGCTTGGCAGGGGATAACTATGGCTACACCTTC.

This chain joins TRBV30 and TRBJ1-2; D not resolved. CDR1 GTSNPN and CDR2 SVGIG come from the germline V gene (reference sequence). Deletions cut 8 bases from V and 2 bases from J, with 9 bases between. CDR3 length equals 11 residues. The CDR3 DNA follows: TGTGCCAGCGACTGGAACTATGGCTACACCTTC. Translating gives CASDWNYGYTF.

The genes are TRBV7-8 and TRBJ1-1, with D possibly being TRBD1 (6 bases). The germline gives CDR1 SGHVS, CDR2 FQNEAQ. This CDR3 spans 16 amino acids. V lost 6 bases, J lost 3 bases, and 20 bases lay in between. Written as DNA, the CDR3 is TGTGCCAGCAGTCCCTGGGGGGGGGCTGCTGACACTGAAGCTTTCTTT. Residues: CASSPWGGAADTEAFF.

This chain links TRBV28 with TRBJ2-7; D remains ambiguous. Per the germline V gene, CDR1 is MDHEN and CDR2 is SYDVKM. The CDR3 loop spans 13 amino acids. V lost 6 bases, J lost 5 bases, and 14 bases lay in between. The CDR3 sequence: CASSPGFRDEQYF. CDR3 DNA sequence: TGTGCCAGCAGCCCCGGGTTTCGAGACGAGCAGTACTTC.

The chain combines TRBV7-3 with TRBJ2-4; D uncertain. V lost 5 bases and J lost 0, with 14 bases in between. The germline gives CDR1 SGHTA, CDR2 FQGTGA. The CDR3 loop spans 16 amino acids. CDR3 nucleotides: TGTGCCAGCAGCCCGGTTGAATACCTAGCCAAAAACATTCAGTACTTC. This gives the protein CASSPVEYLAKNIQYF.

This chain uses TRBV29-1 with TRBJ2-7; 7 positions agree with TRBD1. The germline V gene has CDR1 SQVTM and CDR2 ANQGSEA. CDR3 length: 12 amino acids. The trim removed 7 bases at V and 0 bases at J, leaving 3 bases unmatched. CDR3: CSARDSSYEQYF. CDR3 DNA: TGCAGCGCCCGGGACAGCTCCTACGAGCAGTACTTC.

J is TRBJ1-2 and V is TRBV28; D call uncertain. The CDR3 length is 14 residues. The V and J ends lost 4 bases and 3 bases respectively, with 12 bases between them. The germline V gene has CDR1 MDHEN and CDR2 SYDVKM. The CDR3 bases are TGTGCCAGCAGTTCCCACCAAACTTACTATGGCTACACCTTC. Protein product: CASSSHQTYYGYTF.

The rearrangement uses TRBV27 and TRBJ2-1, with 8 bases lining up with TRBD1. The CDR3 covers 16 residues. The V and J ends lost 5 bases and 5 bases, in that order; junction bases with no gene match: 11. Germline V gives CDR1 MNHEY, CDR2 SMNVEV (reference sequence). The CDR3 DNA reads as TGTGCCAGCAGTGAGACCGGGACAGGATTCGACAATGAGCAGTTCTTC. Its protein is CASSETGTGFDNEQFF.

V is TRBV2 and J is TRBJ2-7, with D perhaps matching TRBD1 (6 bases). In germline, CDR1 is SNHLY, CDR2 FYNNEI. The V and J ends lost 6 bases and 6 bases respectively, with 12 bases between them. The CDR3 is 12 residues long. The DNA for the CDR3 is TGTGCCAGCAGCTTTAGACAGGCCGAGCAGTACTTC. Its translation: CASSFRQAEQYF. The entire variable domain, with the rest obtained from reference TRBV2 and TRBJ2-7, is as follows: EPEVTQTPSHQVTQMGQEVILRCVPISNHLYFYWYRQILGQKVEFLVSFYNNEISEKSEIFDDQFSVERPDGSNFTLKIRSTKLEDSAMYFCASSFRQAEQYFGPGTRLTVT.

For the CDR3, the DNA is TGTGCCACCAGCAGAGTGCTCGCGGGGGCCATATACAATGAGCAGTTCTTC. This sequence encodes CATSRVLAGAIYNEQFF. The chain uses TRBV15 and TRBJ2-1, with D perhaps TRBD2 (7 bases). Germline V gives CDR1 LNHNV, CDR2 YYDKDF (reference sequence). The CDR3 extends over 17 amino acids. The V end was cut by 1 base, the J end by 4 bases, with 17 bases between.

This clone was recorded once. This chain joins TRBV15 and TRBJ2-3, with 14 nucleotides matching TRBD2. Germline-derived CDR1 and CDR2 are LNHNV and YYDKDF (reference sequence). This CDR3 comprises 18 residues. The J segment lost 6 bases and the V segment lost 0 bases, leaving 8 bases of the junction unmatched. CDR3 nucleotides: TGTGCCACCAGCAGAGAGGGGGGACTAGCGGGGGACTGGGATACGCAGTATTTT. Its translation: CATSREGGLAGDWDTQYF.

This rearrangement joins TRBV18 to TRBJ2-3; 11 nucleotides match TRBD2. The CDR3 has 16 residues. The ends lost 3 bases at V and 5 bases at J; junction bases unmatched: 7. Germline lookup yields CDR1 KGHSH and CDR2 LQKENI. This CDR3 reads CASSPGLAALRDTQYF. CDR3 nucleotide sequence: TGTGCCAGCTCACCGGGACTAGCGGCCCTCAGAGATACGCAGTATTTT.

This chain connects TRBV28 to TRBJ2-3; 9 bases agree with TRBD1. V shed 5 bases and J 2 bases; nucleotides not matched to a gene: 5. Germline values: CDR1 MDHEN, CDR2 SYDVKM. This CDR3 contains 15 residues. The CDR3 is CASSTGGPNTDTQYF. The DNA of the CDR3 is TGTGCCAGCAGTACAGGGGGCCCCAACACAGATACGCAGTATTTT.

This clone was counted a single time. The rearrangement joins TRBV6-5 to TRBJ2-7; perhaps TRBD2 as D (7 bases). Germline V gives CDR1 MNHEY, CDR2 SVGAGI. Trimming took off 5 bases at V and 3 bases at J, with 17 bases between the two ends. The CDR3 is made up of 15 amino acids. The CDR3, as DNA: TGTGCCAGCAGTCCTCTGGCGGGGGCCCTCTACGAGCAGTACTTC. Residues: CASSPLAGALYEQYF.

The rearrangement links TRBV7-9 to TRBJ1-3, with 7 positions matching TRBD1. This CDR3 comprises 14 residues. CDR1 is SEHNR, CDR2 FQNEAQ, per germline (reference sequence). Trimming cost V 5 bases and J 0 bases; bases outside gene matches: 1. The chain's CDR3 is CASSRQGSGNTIYF. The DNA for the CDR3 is TGTGCCAGCAGCCGACAGGGCTCTGGAAACACCATATATTTT.

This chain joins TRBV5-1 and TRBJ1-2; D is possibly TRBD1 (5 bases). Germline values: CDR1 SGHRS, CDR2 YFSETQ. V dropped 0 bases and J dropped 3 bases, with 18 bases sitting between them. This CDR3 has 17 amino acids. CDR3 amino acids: CASSLDVGAGRDYGYTF. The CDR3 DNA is TGCGCCAGCAGCTTGGACGTCGGGGCAGGGAGGGACTATGGCTACACCTTC.

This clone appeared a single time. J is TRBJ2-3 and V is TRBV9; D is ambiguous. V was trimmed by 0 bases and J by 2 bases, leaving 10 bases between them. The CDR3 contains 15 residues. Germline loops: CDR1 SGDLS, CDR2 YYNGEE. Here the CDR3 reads CASSVDPEITDTQYF. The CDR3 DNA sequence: TGTGCCAGCAGCGTAGATCCGGAGATCACAGATACGCAGTATTTT.